Listed here are 21 T cell receptor beta chains from one sample, sequenced in a study of T cell responses to AZD1222 COVID-19 vaccine. Assay used: immunoSEQ multiplex PCR; TCRdb lists only in-frame clones, some missing. Of roughly 92,000 clones listed, roughly 89% were seen once; the top ten hold about 8.4%. The sequences come from peripheral blood, collected on day 0 of AZD1222 vaccination. These TCRs come from an adult in good health.

V and J are TRBV7-9 and TRBJ2-7, with D unclear. The germline gives CDR1 SEHNR, CDR2 FQNEAQ (reference sequence). V lost 3 bases, J lost 1 base, and 10 bases lay in between. This CDR3 has 14 amino acids. The DNA for the CDR3 is TGTGCCAGCAGCTTTAACGAAGGGTCCTACGAGCAGTACTTC. Translated, it gives CASSFNEGSYEQYF.

This rearrangement joins TRBV28 to TRBJ2-2; TRBD1 matches 8 bases. CDR1 MDHEN and CDR2 SYDVKM come from the germline V gene. The CDR3 spans 15 residues. The trim removed 10 bases at V and 1 base at J, leaving 8 bases unmatched. CDR3 sequence (DNA): TGTGCCACTCCCACACAGGGGGGGAACACCGGGGAGCTGTTTTTT. Encoded protein: CATPTQGGNTGELFF.

The chain uses TRBV7-9 and TRBJ1-5; the D is unclear. The germline V and J ends were trimmed by 2 bases and 4 bases, with 9 bases remaining between them. In germline, CDR1 is SEHNR, CDR2 FQNEAQ (reference sequence). The length of the CDR3 is 14 residues. The CDR3 spells CASSLKSRNQPQHF. CDR3 nucleotide sequence: TGTGCCAGCAGCTTAAAAAGCCGAAATCAGCCCCAGCATTTT.

V is TRBV6-2 or TRBV6-3 and J is TRBJ2-7, with 8 positions matching TRBD1. The germline gives CDR1 MNHEY, CDR2 SVGEGT. The CDR3 covers 14 residues. V dropped 4 bases and J dropped 2; count of bases not matched to a gene: 4. The CDR3 bases are TGTGCCAGCAGTTTGACAGGGGCCCCCTACGAGCAGTACTTC. Amino acid sequence: CASSLTGAPYEQYF.

The chain uses TRBV7-2 and TRBJ1-2; D is ambiguous. This CDR3 is 13 amino acids long. Germline values: CDR1 SGHTA, CDR2 FQGNSA. Trimming took off 5 bases at V and 5 bases at J, with 12 bases between the two ends. CDR3 sequence (DNA): TGTGCCAGCAGCACCAGTCAGGCTTATGGCTACACCTTC. Its protein product is CASSTSQAYGYTF. The variable domain in full, with the rest retrieved from reference TRBV7-2 and TRBJ1-2, is GAGVSQSPSNKVTEKGKDVELRCDPISGHTALYWYRQSLGQGLEFLIYFQGNSAPDKSGLPSDRFSAERTGGSVSTLTIQRTQQEDSAVYLCASSTSQAYGYTFGSGTRLTVV.

The chain is built from TRBV19 and TRBJ2-2; D might be TRBD2 (6 bases). CDR3 size: 15 residues. Germline V gives CDR1 LNHDA, CDR2 SQIVND (reference sequence). Between the trimmed V and J ends, which lost 8 bases and 0 bases, there was a span of 13 bases. The CDR3 reads CASVRGSPNTGELFF. CDR3 DNA sequence: TGTGCCAGTGTACGGGGGTCCCCGAACACCGGGGAGCTGTTTTTT.

Only one count was recorded for this clone. V gene TRBV7-3 combines with J gene TRBJ2-1, with 8 positions matching TRBD2. This CDR3 region has 15 residues. V dropped 3 bases and J dropped 5; count of bases not matched to a gene: 6. The germline V gene encodes CDR1 SGHTA and CDR2 FQGTGA. The CDR3 DNA reads as TGTGCCAGCAGCTTTGAACTAGCGGTCAACAATGAGCAGTTCTTC. This translates into CASSFELAVNNEQFF.

This chain connects TRBV5-8 to TRBJ1-5, with D possibly TRBD1 on 6 matching bases. The CDR3 covers 14 residues. Germline lookup yields CDR1 SGHTS and CDR2 YDEGEE. The V and J ends lost 4 bases and 6 bases respectively, with 14 bases between them. This CDR3 is CASSGAGDFQPQHF. For the CDR3, the DNA is TGTGCCAGCAGCGGTGCAGGGGACTTTCAGCCCCAGCATTTT.

The chain links TRBV27 to TRBJ1-6; TRBD1 matches 9 bases. The CDR3 has 15 residues. The V segment lost 0 bases and the J segment 10 bases; nucleotides outside the gene matches: 4. CDR1 is MNHEY and CDR2 is SMNVEV in the germline V gene (reference sequence). CDR3 nucleotide sequence: TGTGCCAGCAGTTTATCGGGACAGGGAGGATCACCCCTCCACTTT. It translates to CASSLSGQGGSPLHF.

The rearrangement joins TRBV12-2 to TRBJ2-7; the listed D gene, TRBD1, was not tested against the DNA. TRBV12-2 represents a pseudogene. The CDR3 sequence is 18 residues long. The CDR3 nucleotides read TGTGCAAGTCGCTTAGAATTAAGGGGACAGGGGTTCTCCTACGAGCAGTACTTC. Translated, it gives CASRLELRGQGFSYEQYF.

The rearrangement uses TRBV18 and TRBJ1-1; 10 nucleotides agree with TRBD1. J was trimmed by 3 bases and V by 7 bases; bases with no gene match: 2. The germline CDR1 and CDR2 sequences are KGHSH and LQKENI. The CDR3 contains 13 residues. The CDR3 sequence is CASFGTGDTEAFF. In DNA, the CDR3 is TGTGCCAGCTTCGGGACAGGGGACACTGAAGCTTTCTTT. Looking up the rest from reference TRBV18 and TRBJ1-1 gives the full variable domain: NAGVMQNPRHLVRRRGQEARLRCSPMKGHSHVYWYRQLPEEGLKFMVYLQKENIIDESGMPKERFSAEFPKEGPSILRIQQVVRGDSAAYFCASFGTGDTEAFFGQGTRLTVV.

V gene TRBV27 combines with J gene TRBJ2-7, with 8 nucleotides matching TRBD2. CDR3 length equals 14 residues. With V trimmed by 5 bases and J by 2 bases, 5 bases remained unmatched. Germline V CDR1 and CDR2: MNHEY, SMNVEV (reference sequence). CDR3 in DNA: TGTGCCAGCAGTCCACTAGCGGAGGCCTACGAGCAGTACTTC. Amino acid sequence: CASSPLAEAYEQYF.

The chain couples TRBV4-2 to TRBJ2-3, with TRBD2 matching 11 bases. J lost 6 bases, V lost 0 bases, and 5 bases had no gene match. This CDR3 has 16 amino acids. The germline V gene encodes CDR1 LGHNA and CDR2 YNFKEQ. DNA for the CDR3: TGTGCCAGCAGCCAAGATAGGGGGACTAGCGGCGATACGCAGTATTTT. Its translation is CASSQDRGTSGDTQYF.

The chain links TRBV7-2 to TRBJ2-1; 11 bases line up with TRBD1. The CDR3 runs to 17 residues. With 5 bases clipped from V and 3 bases from J, the junction kept 9 bases outside the gene matches. From germline, CDR1 is SGHTA and CDR2 FQGNSA. CDR3 sequence (DNA): TGTGCCAGCAGCACGCGGGGGACAGGGGGTAGCTACAATGAGCAGTTCTTC. Its translation: CASSTRGTGGSYNEQFF.

This clone was recorded a few times. The chain recombines TRBV4-3 with TRBJ2-7, with 14 bases fitting TRBD2. After removal of 1 base from V and 2 bases from J, the junction contained 1 base not matched to a gene. This CDR3 contains 16 residues. The germline gives CDR1 LGHNA, CDR2 YSLEER. CDR3 residues: CASSQGTSGGTYEQYF. CDR3 bases: TGCGCCAGCAGCCAAGGGACTAGCGGGGGGACCTACGAGCAGTACTTC.

The V call is TRBV11-2, the J call TRBJ1-1; D is possibly TRBD1 (6 bases). The CDR3 covers 14 residues. The germline V gene has CDR1 SGHAT and CDR2 FQNNGV. V lost 4 bases and J 4 bases, leaving 13 bases between the germline ends. The CDR3 region is CASSYPGGLTEAFF. CDR3 bases: TGTGCCAGCAGCTATCCGGGGGGGCTCACTGAAGCTTTCTTT.

The rearrangement joins TRBV6-5 to TRBJ2-6; D is ambiguous. CDR3 length: 14 residues. The V end lost 7 bases, the J end lost 0 bases, and 7 bases lay between the germline ends. Germline V CDR1 and CDR2: MNHEY, SVGAGI. The CDR3: CASTFNSGANVLTF. The CDR3 coding sequence is TGTGCCAGCACATTCAACTCTGGGGCCAACGTCCTGACTTTC.

The chain uses TRBV4-1 and TRBJ1-1; weak D call: TRBD1 (5 bases). V gave up 2 bases and J gave up 4 bases, with 14 bases separating them. The germline V gene encodes CDR1 MGHRA and CDR2 YSYEKL. The CDR3 loop spans 15 amino acids. CDR3 amino acids: CASSQRLGRATEAFF. DNA for the CDR3: TGCGCCAGCAGCCAAAGACTTGGCAGGGCCACTGAAGCTTTCTTT.

CDR3 residues: CASSPSWGIGGYTF. The CDR3 nucleotides read TGTGCCAGCAGCCCAAGCTGGGGAATCGGTGGCTACACCTTC. The V and J genes are TRBV6-5 and TRBJ1-2; D call uncertain. Per the germline V gene, CDR1 is MNHEY and CDR2 is SVGAGI. The CDR3 contains 14 residues. Trimming stripped 6 bases from V and 7 bases from J, with 18 bases between.

J is TRBJ2-2 and V is TRBV24-1; 7 nucleotides agree with TRBD1. Germline values: CDR1 KGHDR, CDR2 SFDVKD. The CDR3 consists of 15 residues. Unmatched junction bases numbered 10, after V lost 9 bases and J lost 4 bases. The CDR3: CATETGQGVTGELFF. CDR3 in DNA: TGTGCCACCGAGACCGGGCAGGGGGTCACCGGGGAGCTGTTTTTT.

The chain joins TRBV19 to TRBJ1-6; D remains ambiguous. Looked up from germline, CDR1 is LNHDA and CDR2 is SQIVND (reference sequence). This CDR3 comprises 13 residues. V was pared by 4 bases and J by 3 bases, with 4 bases between. The CDR3 region is CASSTGYNSPLHF. The CDR3 DNA reads TGTGCCAGTAGTACCGGCTATAATTCACCCCTCCACTTT. Based on the CDR3 plus reference TRBV19 and TRBJ1-6, the full variable domain is DGGITQSPKYLFRKEGQNVTLSCEQNLNHDAMYWYRQDPGQGLRLIYYSQIVNDFQKGDIAEGYSVSREKKESFPLTVTSAQKNPTAFYLCASSTGYNSPLHFGNGTRLTVT.